This T cell receptor (beta chain) was observed in a study of CD8+ T cells in alopecia areata. J lost 4 bases, V lost 7 bases, and 3 bases had no gene match. This CDR3 is built from 14 residues. CDR1 is SGDLS, CDR2 YYNGEE, per germline. Study conclusions and caveats: Links between baseline CD8+ expansion and response need larger treated cohorts.

Treatment here: oral pan-JAK inhibitor, 5-10 mg twice daily. In alopecia areata patients, both lesional scalp punch biopsies and peripheral blood were collected. RNA was extracted and reverse transcribed into cDNA as the sequencing template. Profiled with immunoSEQ multiplex PCR; TCRdb holds only in-frame clones, not every one. The sample contains fewer than 250,000 clones, 30% to 40% of which appear only once. Comment on this clone: Its target is unknown.

The sequenced sample was CD4+ T cells sorted from blood, obtained at roughly week 30, from a patient treated with tofacitinib. J is TRBJ2-2 and V is TRBV9, with TRBD2 matching over 11 bases. This receptor was identified in a human donor with alopecia areata. CDR3 bases: TGTGCCAGCGGCGGACTAGCGGGCACCGGGGAGCTGTTTTTT. Translation: CASGGLAGTGELFF.